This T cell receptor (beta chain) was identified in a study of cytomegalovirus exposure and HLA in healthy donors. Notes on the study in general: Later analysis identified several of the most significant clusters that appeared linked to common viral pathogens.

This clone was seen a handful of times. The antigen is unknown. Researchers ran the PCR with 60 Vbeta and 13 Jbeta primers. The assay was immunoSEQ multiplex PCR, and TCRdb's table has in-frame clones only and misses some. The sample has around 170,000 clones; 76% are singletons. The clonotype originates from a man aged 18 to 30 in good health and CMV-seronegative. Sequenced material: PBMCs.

The CDR3: CASSDIGTSGYNEQFF. CDR3 nucleotides: TGTGCCAGCAGTGATATAGGGACTAGCGGATACAATGAGCAGTTCTTC. The chain carries TRBV6-1 and TRBJ2-1; TRBD2 agrees at 11 bases. The V and J ends lost 3 bases and 4 bases, in that order; junction bases with no gene match: 5. The CDR3 loop spans 16 amino acids. Germline loops: CDR1 MNHNS, CDR2 SASEGT.